This T cell receptor beta chain was sequenced during a study of Ad26.COV2.S vaccination and SARS-CoV-2 variants. Study summary: In the COV1001 trial, the donor was in the Ad26.COV2.S arm. In the study, Ad26.COV2.S was injected intramuscularly once, or twice 56 days apart. Whole-study results and caveats: Breadth of non-spike TCRs did not differ between vaccinees and placebo recipients.

The data were produced by immunoSEQ multiplex PCR, yet TCRdb's version contains in-frame clones alone and is incomplete. This table has hundreds of thousands of clones, 80% to 90% appearing once. About this clone: The antigen is unknown.

Treatment denoted: 15 to 20 received Ad26.COV2.S at low or high dose, single or two shots; 5 received placebo; per-sample allocation not given. Specimens were obtained on day 63 following the first vaccine or placebo injection. The source is a person between 18 and 65 years old who received the Ad26.COV2.S COVID-19 vaccine or a placebo. This sample comprised peripheral blood, obtained in a trial of Ad26.COV2.S vaccine versus placebo.

CDR3 region: CASSLGSYYGYTF. The CDR3 DNA sequence: TGTGCCAGCAGTTTAGGGAGCTACTATGGCTACACCTTC. V gene TRBV12-3 or TRBV12-4 combines with J gene TRBJ1-2; D is unresolved. The CDR3 runs 13 residues. V lost 1 base and J 3 bases, leaving 6 bases between the germline ends.